In its sample, the clone carrying this TCR beta chain was seen a few times. These data come from a study of blood T cell repertoires in COVID-19. Study in general: COVID-19 samples from acute and convalescent phases originated in the United States, Italy and Spain.

Germline V gene sequence: CDR1 SGHTA, CDR2 FQGNSA. J lost 5 bases, V lost 6 bases, and 7 bases had no gene match. The CDR3 runs to 13 residues. Here immunoSEQ multiplex PCR was the method, and the copy in TCRdb shows in-frame clones only, minus some. The sample yields about 120,000 clones, approximately 80% seen once. This TCR derives from a man aged 55 to 70 with acute or convalescent COVID-19. Sequenced: peripheral blood. This sequence joins TRBV7-2 and TRBJ2-7, with 7 positions matching TRBD1. In DNA form, the CDR3 reads TGTGCCAGCAGGGAGACAGGGACCCACGAGCAGTACTTC. This translates into CASRETGTHEQYF.